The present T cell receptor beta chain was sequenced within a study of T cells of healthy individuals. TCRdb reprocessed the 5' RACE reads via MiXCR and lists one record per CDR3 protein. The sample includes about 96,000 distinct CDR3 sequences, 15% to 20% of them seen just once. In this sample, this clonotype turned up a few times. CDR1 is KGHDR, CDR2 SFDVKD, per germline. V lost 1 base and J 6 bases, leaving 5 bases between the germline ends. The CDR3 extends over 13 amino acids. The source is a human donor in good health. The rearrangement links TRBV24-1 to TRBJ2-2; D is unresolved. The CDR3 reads CATSDFFPGELFF. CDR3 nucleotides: TGTGCCACCAGTGATTTTTTCCCCGGGGAGCTGTTTTTT.